The TCR beta chain under discussion was sequenced for a study of blood T cells in healthy people across ages. CDR1 MNHEY and CDR2 SVGAGI come from the germline V gene. CDR3 size: 15 residues. The V and J ends lost 10 bases and 0 bases respectively, with 16 bases between them. The table lists this clonotype with a few counts. The donors, healthy Caucasians from Russia, were aged 6 to 90. A second roughly 6 to 12 cycle PCR used barcoded and J-beta primers. One entry per CDR3 protein, called by TCRdb with MiXCR from the 5' RACE reads. Of about 780,000 distinct CDR3 sequences listed, approximately 24% are singletons. These data are also associated with another study on T cells of mothers and their children. As that report states: The donor cohort consisted of three healthy Caucasian mothers and their six children. For cDNA synthesis, the complete extracted RNA was used (1.5 ug per 15 ul). Unrelated pairs and related pairs have their TCR recombination output shaped similarly by thymic selection.

The clonotype originates from a boy younger than 18 in good health. The J gene is TRBJ2-1, the V gene TRBV6-5, with D perhaps matching TRBD1 or TRBD2 (5 bases each). Material: blood. CDR3 DNA sequence: TGTGCCATTTCGTCCGGGACGATCTCCTACAATGAGCAGTTCTTC. Translating gives CAISSGTISYNEQFF.